This record covers a single T cell receptor beta chain. The entry originates in a study of blood T cell repertoires in COVID-19. Study summary: PBMCs, B-cell-depleted T cells, or T cells were the source of the cDNA or gDNA that made up the material.

Some clones are missing from TCRdb's copy, which holds only in-frame ones; the method was immunoSEQ multiplex PCR. The repertoire holds 150,000 to 200,000 clones, with 86% as singletons. The sequence was collected from a woman in her sixties or seventies with acute or convalescent COVID-19. Material: peripheral blood.

This CDR3 is CASSLRRDEQYF. The CDR3 DNA sequence: TGTGCCAGCAGTTTACGTCGGGACGAGCAGTACTTC. The chain joins TRBV28 to TRBJ2-7; D uncertain. Per the germline V gene, CDR1 is MDHEN and CDR2 is SYDVKM. Deletions cut 2 bases from V and 5 bases from J, with 7 bases between. CDR3 length equals 12 residues.